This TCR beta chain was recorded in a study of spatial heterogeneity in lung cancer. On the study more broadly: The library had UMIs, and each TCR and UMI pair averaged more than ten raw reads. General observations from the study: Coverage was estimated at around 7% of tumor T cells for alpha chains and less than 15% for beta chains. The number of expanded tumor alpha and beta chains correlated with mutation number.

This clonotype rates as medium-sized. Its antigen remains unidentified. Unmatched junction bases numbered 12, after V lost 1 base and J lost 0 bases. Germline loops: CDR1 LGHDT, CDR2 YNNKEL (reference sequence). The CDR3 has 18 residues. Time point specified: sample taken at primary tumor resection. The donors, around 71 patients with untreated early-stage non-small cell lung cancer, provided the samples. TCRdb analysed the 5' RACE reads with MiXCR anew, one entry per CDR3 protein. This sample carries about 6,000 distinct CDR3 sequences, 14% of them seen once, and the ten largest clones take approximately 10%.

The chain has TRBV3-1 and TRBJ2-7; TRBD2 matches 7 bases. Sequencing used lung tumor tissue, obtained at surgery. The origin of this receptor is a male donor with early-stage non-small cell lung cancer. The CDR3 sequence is CASSQARPSGGSSYEQYF. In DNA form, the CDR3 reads TGTGCCAGCAGCCAAGCCCGTCCTAGCGGAGGGAGCTCCTACGAGCAGTACTTC.